This T cell receptor beta chain was observed in a study of blood T cell repertoires in COVID-19. On the study more broadly: Some COVID-19 samples were acute and others convalescent; all came from the United States, Italy and Spain. Sources were T cells, B-cell-depleted T cells, or PBMCs; the material itself was cDNA or gDNA.

The authors' processing: Amplified reference gene primers provided the basis for estimating nucleated cell counts. TCRdb keeps only in-frame clones here, not all; method: immunoSEQ multiplex PCR. D and trimming come from the DNA, and the V and J calls and clone size come from that table. The table lists roughly 50,000 clones, 90% of them singletons. The germline V gene encodes CDR1 SGHDT and CDR2 YYEEEE. V was trimmed by 4 bases and J by 16 bases, leaving 17 bases between them. This CDR3 is built from 12 residues. The J gene is TRBJ1-4, the V gene TRBV5-6; D possibly corresponds to TRBD1 (5 bases). The sequencing sample was made of peripheral blood. The TCR was taken from a man between 65 and 85 years old with acute or convalescent COVID-19. CDR3 DNA: TGTGCCAGCAGCATATCAGGGACGGGAGAGTTTTTT. It translates to CASSISGTGEFF.